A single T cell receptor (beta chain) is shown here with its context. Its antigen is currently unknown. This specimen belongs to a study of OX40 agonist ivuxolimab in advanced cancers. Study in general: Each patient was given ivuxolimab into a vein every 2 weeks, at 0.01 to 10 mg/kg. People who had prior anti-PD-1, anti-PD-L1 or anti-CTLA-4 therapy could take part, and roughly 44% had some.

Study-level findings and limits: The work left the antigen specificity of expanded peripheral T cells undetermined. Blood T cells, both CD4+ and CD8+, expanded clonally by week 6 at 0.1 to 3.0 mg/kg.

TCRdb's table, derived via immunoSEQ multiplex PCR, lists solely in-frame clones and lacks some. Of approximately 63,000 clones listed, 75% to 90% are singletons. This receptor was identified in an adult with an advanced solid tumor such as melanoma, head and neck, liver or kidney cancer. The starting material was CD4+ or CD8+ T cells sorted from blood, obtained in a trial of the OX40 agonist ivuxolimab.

The CDR3, as DNA: TGTGCCAGCAGCCCCAGCCAGCGGGATGAGCAGTTCTTC. It yields the protein CASSPSQRDEQFF. V and J are TRBV11-3 and TRBJ2-1, with D possibly TRBD2 on 6 matching bases. The CDR3 has 13 amino acids. Per germline, CDR1 SGHNT and CDR2 YENEEA. V lost 5 bases and J lost 8, with 13 bases in between.